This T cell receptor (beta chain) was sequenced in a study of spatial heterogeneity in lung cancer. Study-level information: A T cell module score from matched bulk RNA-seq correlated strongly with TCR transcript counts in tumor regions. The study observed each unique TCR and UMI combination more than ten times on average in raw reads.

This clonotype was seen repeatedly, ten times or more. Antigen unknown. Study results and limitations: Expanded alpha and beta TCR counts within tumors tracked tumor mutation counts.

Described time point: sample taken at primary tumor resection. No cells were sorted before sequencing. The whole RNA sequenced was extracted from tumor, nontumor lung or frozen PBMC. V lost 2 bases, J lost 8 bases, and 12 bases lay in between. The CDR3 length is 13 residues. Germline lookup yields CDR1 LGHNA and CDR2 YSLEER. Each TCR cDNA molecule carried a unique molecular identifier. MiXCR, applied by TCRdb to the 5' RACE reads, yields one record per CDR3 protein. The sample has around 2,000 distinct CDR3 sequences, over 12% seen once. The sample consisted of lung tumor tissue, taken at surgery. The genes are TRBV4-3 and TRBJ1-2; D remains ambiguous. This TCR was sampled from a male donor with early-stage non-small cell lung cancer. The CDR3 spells CASSQRLEGGYTF. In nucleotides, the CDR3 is TGCGCCAGCAGCCAACGTTTGGAAGGAGGCTACACCTTC.